This T cell receptor beta chain originates from a study of blood T cell repertoires in COVID-19. About the study: The United States, Italy and Spain were the sources of the acute and convalescent COVID-19 samples. The cDNA or gDNA used as material had been derived from T cells, B-cell-depleted T cells, or PBMCs.

Authors' analysis steps: Using reference gene primer amplification, nucleated cell counts were estimated. Only in-frame clones appear in the TCRdb table, and some are missing; sequencing was by immunoSEQ multiplex PCR. V and J calls and clone size are those listed in that table; D and trimming were worked out from the DNA. The table has some 31,000 clones, roughly 80% seen once. CDR1 SNHLY and CDR2 FYNNEI come from the germline V gene. Trimming at V came to 3 bases and at J to 1 base, leaving 2 bases not matched to a gene. The CDR3 has 15 amino acids. The TCR sequence derives from a woman aged 55-70 years with acute or convalescent COVID-19. Sequenced input: peripheral blood. The chain is built from TRBV2 and TRBJ2-1, with 8 bases identical to TRBD2. The CDR3 spells CASSDGGGSYNEQFF. DNA for the CDR3: TGTGCCAGCAGTGATGGCGGGGGGTCCTACAATGAGCAGTTCTTC.